This T cell receptor beta chain is drawn from a study of CD8+CD57+ T cells in acquired aplastic anemia. Study-wide context: Across the sorted CD4+ and CD8+ cells, DNA amounts averaged roughly 3 ug. Healthy donors averaged around 10 million reads for CD4+ cells.

TCR beta VDJ and CDR3 profiling used genomic DNA as template. TCRdb called the reads again in MiXCR, with one record for every CDR3 protein. The sample has roughly 160,000 distinct CDR3 sequences, 50% to 75% seen once. Study-wide results and limits: Patients and controls shared just under 30 CD8+ CDR3 sequences.

Trimming took off 2 bases at V and 8 bases at J, with 5 bases between the two ends. The CDR3 is made up of 11 amino acids. CDR1 is SGHTA, CDR2 FQGTGA, per germline. This clonotype was detected a few times. What it binds is not known. This chain links TRBV7-3 with TRBJ2-3, with D perhaps TRBD1 or TRBD2 (5 bases each). This TCR was recovered from a human donor in good health. Sequencing used sorted CD4+, CD8+, or CD8+CD57+ T cells (not recorded which) from PBMCs. DNA for the CDR3: TGTGCCAGCAGCTTAGGGGGTACGCAGTATTTT. Its protein product is CASSLGGTQYF.